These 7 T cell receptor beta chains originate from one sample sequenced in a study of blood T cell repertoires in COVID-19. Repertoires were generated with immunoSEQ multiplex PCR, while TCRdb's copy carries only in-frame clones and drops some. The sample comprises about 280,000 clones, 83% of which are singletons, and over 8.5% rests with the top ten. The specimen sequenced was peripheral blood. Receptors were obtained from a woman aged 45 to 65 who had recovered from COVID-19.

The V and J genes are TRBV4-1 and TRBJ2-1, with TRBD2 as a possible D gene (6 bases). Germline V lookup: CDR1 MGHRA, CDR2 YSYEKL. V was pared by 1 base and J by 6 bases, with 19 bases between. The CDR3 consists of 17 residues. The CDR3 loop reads CASSQAPLGLRGNEQFF. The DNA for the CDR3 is TGCGCCAGCAGCCAAGCCCCTCTGGGACTTAGGGGCAATGAGCAGTTCTTC.

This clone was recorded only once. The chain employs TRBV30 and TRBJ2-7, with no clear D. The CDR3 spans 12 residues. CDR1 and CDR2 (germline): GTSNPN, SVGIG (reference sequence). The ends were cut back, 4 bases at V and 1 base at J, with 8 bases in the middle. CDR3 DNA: TGTGCCTGGACGGTCGGGTCCTACGAGCAGTACTTC. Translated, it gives CAWTVGSYEQYF. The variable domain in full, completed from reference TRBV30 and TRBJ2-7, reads SQTIHQWPATLVQPVGSPLSLECTVEGTSNPNLYWYRQAAGRGLQLLFYSVGIGQISSEVPQNLSASRPQDRQFILSSKKLLLSDSGFYLCAWTVGSYEQYFGPGTRLTVT.

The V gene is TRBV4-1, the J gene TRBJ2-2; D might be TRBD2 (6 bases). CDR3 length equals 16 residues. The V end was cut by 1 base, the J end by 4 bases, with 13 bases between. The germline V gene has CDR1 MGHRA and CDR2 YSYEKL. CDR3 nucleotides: TGCGCCAGCAGCCAAGGTCCGCAGGGAGGCACCGGGGAGCTGTTTTTT. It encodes CASSQGPQGGTGELFF.

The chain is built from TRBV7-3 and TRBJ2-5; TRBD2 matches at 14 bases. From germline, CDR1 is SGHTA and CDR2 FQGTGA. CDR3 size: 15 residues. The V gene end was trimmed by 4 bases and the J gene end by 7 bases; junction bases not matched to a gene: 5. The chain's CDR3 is CASSSATSGRGTQYF. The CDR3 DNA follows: TGTGCCAGCAGCTCGGCGACTAGCGGGAGGGGGACCCAGTACTTC.

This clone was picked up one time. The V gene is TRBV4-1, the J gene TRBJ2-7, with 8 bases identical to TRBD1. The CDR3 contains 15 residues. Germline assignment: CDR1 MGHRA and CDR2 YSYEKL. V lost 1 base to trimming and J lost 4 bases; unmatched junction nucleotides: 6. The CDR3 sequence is CASSQVSDRAYEQYF. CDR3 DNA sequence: TGCGCCAGCAGCCAAGTGTCGGACAGGGCGTACGAGCAGTACTTC.

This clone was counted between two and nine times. This CDR3 reads CASSWTGFNSPLHF. The CDR3 DNA reads as TGTGCCAGCAGTTGGACAGGGTTTAATTCACCCCTCCACTTT. V and J are TRBV27 and TRBJ1-6, with 8 bases that match TRBD1. The CDR3 sequence is 14 residues long. Trimming took 4 bases from V and 6 from J; bases not matched to a gene: 2. Germline V gene data show CDR1 as MNHEY and CDR2 as SMNVEV (reference sequence).

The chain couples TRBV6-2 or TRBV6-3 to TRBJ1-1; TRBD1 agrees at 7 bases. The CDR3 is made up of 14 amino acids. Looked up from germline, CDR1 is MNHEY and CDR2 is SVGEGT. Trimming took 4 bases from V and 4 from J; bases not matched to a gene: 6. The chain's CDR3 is CASSWNRGGTEAFF. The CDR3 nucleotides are TGTGCCAGCAGTTGGAACAGGGGAGGCACTGAAGCTTTCTTT.